The clone carrying this T cell receptor beta chain was recorded at least ten times. No antigen is known for it. The sample originates from a study of spatial heterogeneity in lung cancer. Trimming removed 5 bases from V and 4 bases from J; junction bases left unmatched: 5. CDR1 is SQVTM, CDR2 ANQGSEA, per germline. This CDR3 is 14 amino acids long. Time point specified: sample taken at primary tumor resection. Unsorted tumor, nontumor lung tissue or cryopreserved PBMC supplied the whole RNA. Whole-study findings and limits: Ubiquitous expanded TCR counts tracked ubiquitous nonsynonymous mutations, and regional counts tracked regional ones. Tumoral mutation counts were tracked by counts of expanded intratumoral alpha and beta TCRs.

One entry per CDR3 protein results from TCRdb running MiXCR on the 5' RACE reads. The data show 9,000 to 13,000 distinct CDR3 sequences, with around 10% seen just once and over 9.5% held by the top ten. This chain connects TRBV29-1 to TRBJ2-6, with TRBD2 identical over 7 bases. The sequences come from lung tumor tissue, collected at surgery. This receptor was obtained from a female donor with early-stage non-small cell lung cancer. CDR3 DNA sequence: TGCAGCGTTCTTGGGGGACTAGGGGCCAACGTCCTGACTTTC. Encoded protein: CSVLGGLGANVLTF.